This T cell receptor (beta chain) was sequenced for a study of CD8 T cells in Susac syndrome. Whole-study results and caveats: That the number of individuals in its TCR sequencing and HLA analysis was relatively small was acknowledged by the study.

A quantity of roughly 0.5 to 1 ug RNA underwent reverse transcription using random hexamers. A single record per CDR3 protein comes from TCRdb applying MiXCR to the immunoSEQ multiplex PCR reads. This sample has 160,000 or so distinct CDR3 sequences, with 85% to 95% found just once. The V gene lost 3 bases and the J gene lost 3 bases, with 21 bases spanning the gap. The CDR3 contains 17 residues. Looked up from germline, CDR1 is LGHNA and CDR2 is YNFKEQ. Points on this clonotype: What it binds is unknown.

The healthy controls were matched to patients by age and sex. Negative isolation was used for CD8+ and CD4+ T cells and FACS enrichment for TEMRA cells. V and J are TRBV4-2 and TRBJ2-7; the D gene is possibly TRBD2 (5 bases). This sequence originates from a human donor in good health. The sequenced sample consisted of CD4+ T cells from PBMCs. CDR3 residues: CASSQTYLRGKIYEQYF. The CDR3, as DNA: TGTGCCAGCAGCCAGACTTACCTACGAGGGAAGATCTACGAGCAGTACTTC.